This TCR beta chain was documented in a study of STAT5B mutations in CD4+ large granular lymphocyte leukemia. Only a few counts were recorded for this clone. Its target is not known. Study results and caveats: About 26% of private leukemic clonotypes occurred rarely in other patients' non-leukemic repertoires.

Here immunoSEQ multiplex PCR was the method, and the copy in TCRdb shows in-frame clones only, minus some. The sample has approximately 24,000 clones, around 78% seen once; the top ten hold 0.35% to 0.5%. This TCR was recovered from a human donor in good health. Sequences were obtained from CD4+ T cells from blood buffy coats.

The CDR3 DNA follows: TGTGCCAGCAGCTTAGCAGGTTTCGGCAACACTGAAGCTTTCTTT. Its translation: CASSLAGFGNTEAFF. The chain is built from TRBV7-2 and TRBJ1-1; D not resolved. The CDR3 is made up of 15 amino acids. V lost 0 bases to trimming and J lost 2 bases, with 10 bases between them. CDR1 and CDR2 (germline): SGHTA, FQGNSA.